Presented here are 30 T cell receptor beta chains from one specimen sequenced in a study of chemoradiotherapy in HPV16-positive cancers. Method: immunoSEQ multiplex PCR; TCRdb's copy keeps in-frame clones and lacks some. Altogether 9,000 to 15,000 clones are present, 60% to 85% being singletons, with the ten largest covering roughly 7%. Sample collection occurred from a patient who underwent chemoradiotherapy. These receptors were collected from a human donor with HPV-associated anogenital cancer.

This sequence joins TRBV4-2 and TRBJ2-3; TRBD2 matches at 11 bases. V shed 3 bases and J 3 bases; nucleotides not matched to a gene: 5. CDR1 and CDR2 from the germline V gene are LGHNA and YNFKEQ. The CDR3 has 16 amino acids. CDR3 DNA: TGTGCCAGCAGCCATGGAGTAGCGGGAGGGACAGATACGCAGTATTTT. As protein: CASSHGVAGGTDTQYF.

The rearrangement links TRBV9 to TRBJ2-5; 12 bases are shared with TRBD2. The length of the CDR3 is 15 residues. The V segment lost 4 bases and the J segment 3 bases; nucleotides outside the gene matches: 4. Germline-derived CDR1 and CDR2 are SGDLS and YYNGEE. CDR3 sequence reads: CASSPLAGGEETQYF. CDR3 sequence (DNA): TGTGCCAGCAGCCCCCTAGCGGGAGGGGAAGAGACCCAGTACTTC.

This sequence joins TRBV4-3 and TRBJ2-7; D is unclear. Germline values: CDR1 LGHNA, CDR2 YSLEER. V shed 0 bases and J shed 0 bases, with 9 bases lying between them. This CDR3 spans 15 amino acids. The CDR3 protein is CASSQEYLSSYEQYF. Here the CDR3 DNA reads TGCGCCAGCAGCCAAGAGTACCTAAGCTCCTACGAGCAGTACTTC.

The chain recombines TRBV6-1 with TRBJ1-5; D remains ambiguous. This CDR3 has 12 amino acids. Trimming removed 1 base at V and 13 bases at J, with 11 bases between. Germline lookup yields CDR1 MNHNS and CDR2 SASEGT. CDR3 coding DNA: TGTGCCAGCAGTGAAGATGGACGGTCGCAGCATTTT. It translates to CASSEDGRSQHF.

This rearrangement joins TRBV5-1 to TRBJ2-7; 9 bases align to TRBD1. Losses at the gene ends were 2 bases for V and 5 bases for J; bases not matched to a gene: 17. Germline V CDR1 and CDR2: SGHRS, YFSETQ. This CDR3 has 18 amino acids. CDR3 sequence reads: CASSLSDRGSPGSHEQYF. The CDR3 coding sequence is TGCGCCAGCAGCTTATCGGACAGGGGCAGCCCGGGATCCCACGAGCAGTACTTC. Full variable domain (outside the CDR3, taken from reference TRBV5-1 and TRBJ2-7): KAGVTQTPRYLIKTRGQQVTLSCSPISGHRSVSWYQQTPGQGLQFLFEYFSETQRNKGNFPGRFSGRQFSNSRSEMNVSTLELGDSALYLCASSLSDRGSPGSHEQYFGPGTRLTVT.

CDR3 DNA sequence: TGTGCCAGCAGCTTCGGGACAGGGAGTTCCGAGCAGTACTTC. Its translation is CASSFGTGSSEQYF. This chain joins TRBV5-6 and TRBJ2-7, with 9 bases aligning to TRBD1. The CDR3 is 14 residues long. The germline gives CDR1 SGHDT, CDR2 YYEEEE. V shed 2 bases, J shed 6 bases, and the junction held 6 bases outside the gene matches.

The chain employs TRBV29-1 and TRBJ1-1; no definite D call. The CDR3 is made up of 14 amino acids. V lost 7 bases to trimming and J lost 2 bases, with 17 bases between them. CDR1 SQVTM and CDR2 ANQGSEA come from the germline V gene. The CDR3 sequence is CSAQPPVVNTEAFF. The CDR3 nucleotides are TGCAGCGCTCAGCCCCCCGTCGTCAACACTGAAGCTTTCTTT.

This clone has just a few counts. The chain links TRBV27 to TRBJ2-1, with D tentatively TRBD2 (5 bases). Trimming pared 2 bases from V and 1 base from J, leaving 6 bases between. This CDR3 comprises 14 residues. CDR1 is MNHEY and CDR2 is SMNVEV in the germline V gene (reference sequence). CDR3 in amino acids: CASSLGESYNEQFF. The CDR3 region has the DNA TGTGCCAGCAGTTTAGGGGAGTCCTACAATGAGCAGTTCTTC.

This chain joins TRBV13 and TRBJ1-1, with a possible D match to TRBD1 (5 bases). This CDR3 is built from 14 residues. The germline V gene has CDR1 PRHDT and CDR2 FYEKMQ (reference sequence). V lost 2 bases, J lost 3 bases, and 10 bases lay in between. The CDR3 is CASSLQGTHTEAFF. The CDR3 DNA reads TGTGCCAGCAGCTTACAGGGAACTCACACTGAAGCTTTCTTT.

The rearrangement links TRBV7-2 to TRBJ1-2; D is possibly TRBD1 (6 bases). The length of the CDR3 is 14 residues. Deletions cut 4 bases from V and 7 bases from J, with 16 bases between. Germline lookup yields CDR1 SGHTA and CDR2 FQGNSA. The DNA of the CDR3 is TGTGCCAGCAGCTCGTACCAGGGGAGGAGTGGCTACACCTTC. Protein product: CASSSYQGRSGYTF.

This clone was recorded a few times. The chain carries TRBV7-2 and TRBJ2-1; no definite D call. Germline V CDR1 and CDR2: SGHTA, FQGNSA. V gave up 1 base and J gave up 4 bases, with 8 bases separating them. CDR3 length: 14 residues. The CDR3 sequence is CASSLGGSYNEQFF. DNA of the CDR3: TGTGCCAGCAGCTTAGGAGGATCTTACAATGAGCAGTTCTTC.

This clone has only a few counts. This chain links TRBV25-1 with TRBJ2-2; 9 bases map to TRBD1. CDR3 length: 14 residues. Looked up from germline, CDR1 is MGHDK and CDR2 is SYGVNS. The ends lost 4 bases at V and 3 bases at J; junction bases unmatched: 0. The CDR3 nucleotides are TGTGCCAGCAGTGGGACAGGGGACACCGGGGAGCTGTTTTTT. Protein sequence: CASSGTGDTGELFF.

The rearrangement uses TRBV7-2 and TRBJ2-2, with a tentative D call TRBD2 (6 bases). V lost 6 bases and J lost 6, with 20 bases in between. This CDR3 comprises 16 residues. Germline V gives CDR1 SGHTA, CDR2 FQGNSA. Here the CDR3 reads CASSFPRDFIPGELFF. As DNA, the CDR3 is TGTGCCAGCAGTTTTCCTCGGGACTTCATTCCCGGGGAGCTGTTTTTT.

The chain is built from TRBV28 and TRBJ1-2, with 7 bases identical to TRBD1. V lost 1 base, J lost 3 bases, and 11 bases stayed unmatched. The CDR3 runs 17 residues. The germline V gene encodes CDR1 MDHEN and CDR2 SYDVKM. The CDR3 reads CASSLLGRGVTDYGYTF. The DNA for the CDR3 is TGTGCCAGCAGTTTATTAGGCAGGGGGGTCACGGACTATGGCTACACCTTC.

The chain combines TRBV28 with TRBJ2-2; 8 bases match TRBD1. This CDR3 is built from 17 residues. J gave up 1 base and V 5 bases, and 9 bases lay outside the gene matches. The germline V gene encodes CDR1 MDHEN and CDR2 SYDVKM. Here the CDR3 DNA reads TGTGCCAGCAGTCGAGACAGGGGCACGAGGAACACCGGGGAGCTGTTTTTT. Translating gives CASSRDRGTRNTGELFF. Full variable domain (rest looked up from reference TRBV28 and TRBJ2-2): DVKVTQSSRYLVKRTGEKVFLECVQDMDHENMFWYRQDPGLGLRLIYFSYDVKMKEKGDIPEGYSVSREKKERFSLILESASTNQTSMYLCASSRDRGTRNTGELFFGEGSRLTVL.

The V and J genes are TRBV7-9 and TRBJ2-1; D possibly corresponds to TRBD1 (6 bases). Trimming removed 5 bases from V and 8 bases from J, with 16 bases in between. This CDR3 contains 14 residues. Germline V gene sequence: CDR1 SEHNR, CDR2 FQNEAQ (reference sequence). CDR3 loop: CASSNLQGTDEQFF. The DNA of the CDR3 is TGTGCCAGCAGCAACTTACAGGGTACAGATGAGCAGTTCTTC. Variable domain in full (rest from reference TRBV7-9 and TRBJ2-1): DTGVSQNPRHKITKRGQNVTFRCDPISEHNRLYWYRQTLGQGPEFLTYFQNEAQLEKSRLLSDRFSAERPKGSFSTLEIQRTEQGDSAMYLCASSNLQGTDEQFFGPGTRLTVL.

The chain carries TRBV7-8 and TRBJ2-7; unclear D gene. Trimming removed 0 bases at V and 4 bases at J, with 10 bases between. CDR3 length: 14 residues. Germline V lookup: CDR1 SGHVS, CDR2 FQNEAQ. The CDR3: CASSLASLRYEQYF. The CDR3 DNA is TGTGCCAGCAGCTTAGCCTCACTTCGATACGAGCAGTACTTC.

The rearrangement joins TRBV20-1 to TRBJ2-5, with D uncertain. This CDR3 region has 11 residues. V was cut by 0 bases and J by 5 bases, with 4 bases left in between. Germline loops: CDR1 DFQATT, CDR2 SNEGSKA (reference sequence). CDR3 protein: CSARERETQYF. For the CDR3, the DNA is TGCAGTGCTAGAGAACGGGAGACCCAGTACTTC.

The chain is built from TRBV5-4 and TRBJ1-2; D is uncertain. The germline V and J ends were trimmed by 0 bases and 3 bases, with 12 bases remaining between them. The length of the CDR3 is 15 residues. Germline assignment: CDR1 SGHNT and CDR2 YYREEE (reference sequence). The CDR3 DNA follows: TGTGCCAGCAGCTTGGTTGTGGGAGTAGACTATGGCTACACCTTC. This sequence encodes CASSLVVGVDYGYTF.

J is TRBJ2-2 and V is TRBV19; possibly TRBD1 for D (5 bases). Deletions cut 3 bases from V and 3 bases from J, with 14 bases between. The CDR3 runs to 16 residues. CDR1 is LNHDA, CDR2 SQIVND, per germline (reference sequence). The CDR3: CASSILGQGDTGELFF. In DNA form, the CDR3 reads TGTGCCAGTAGTATTTTGGGGCAGGGTGACACCGGGGAGCTGTTTTTT.

V is TRBV6-5 and J is TRBJ1-2; 9 nucleotides line up with TRBD1. J was trimmed by 5 bases and V by 2 bases; bases with no gene match: 9. Germline CDR1 reads MNHEY; CDR2 reads SVGAGI. The CDR3 runs to 16 residues. The CDR3, as DNA: TGTGCCAGCAGTTACGCCGGACAGGGGTTTCGTTATGGCTACACCTTC. Translated, it gives CASSYAGQGFRYGYTF.

This clone has only one observation. The rearrangement links TRBV4-3 to TRBJ2-3; TRBD2 might be the D (5 bases). Deletions cut 2 bases from V and 1 base from J, with 10 bases between. The CDR3 loop spans 15 amino acids. Germline values: CDR1 LGHNA, CDR2 YSLEER. Here the CDR3 DNA reads TGCGCCAGCAGCCAATCGAGGGTCGGCACAGATACGCAGTATTTT. Its protein product is CASSQSRVGTDTQYF.

The V and J genes are TRBV18 and TRBJ2-1; 11 nucleotides match TRBD2. Per the germline V gene, CDR1 is KGHSH and CDR2 is LQKENI. The CDR3 totals 19 residues. The V gene end was trimmed by 2 bases and the J gene end by 5 bases; junction bases not matched to a gene: 14. CDR3 DNA: TGTGCCAGCTCACCAGTATCCCTAGCGGGAGGCGCGGGAAACAATGAGCAGTTCTTC. Encoded protein: CASSPVSLAGGAGNNEQFF.

The chain is built from TRBV10-1 and TRBJ2-5; 9 positions agree with TRBD2. The germline gives CDR1 WNHNN, CDR2 SYGVQD (reference sequence). This CDR3 has 17 amino acids. J was trimmed by 4 bases and V by 6 bases; bases with no gene match: 15. The CDR3 nucleotides are TGCGCCAGCAGCTACTGGGCGGGAGGGCCTTGCGCAGAGACCCAGTACTTC. Translating gives CASSYWAGGPCAETQYF.

This clone was detected only a few times. This rearrangement joins TRBV28 to TRBJ1-2, with D tentatively TRBD1 (6 bases). The V end lost 7 bases, the J end lost 8 bases, and 14 bases lay between the germline ends. Germline V gene data show CDR1 as MDHEN and CDR2 as SYDVKM. This CDR3 comprises 12 residues. The CDR3 loop is CASNEGVYGYTF. DNA of the CDR3: TGTGCCAGCAACGAGGGGGTTTACGGCTACACCTTC.

The chain recombines TRBV5-1 with TRBJ2-2; D possibly uses TRBD1 or TRBD2 (5 bases each). The CDR3 is 14 residues long. CDR1 and CDR2 (germline): SGHRS, YFSETQ. Trimming pared 0 bases from V and 3 bases from J, leaving 6 bases between. Here the CDR3 DNA reads TGCGCCAGCAGCTTGGGGGACCACACCGGGGAGCTGTTTTTT. Residues: CASSLGDHTGELFF.

The rearrangement joins TRBV30 to TRBJ2-3; 7 nucleotides line up with TRBD2. Germline V CDR1 and CDR2: GTSNPN, SVGIG (reference sequence). This CDR3 is built from 15 residues. The trim removed 2 bases at V and 2 bases at J, leaving 7 bases unmatched. CDR3 in amino acids: CAWSLASGSTDTQYF. As DNA, the CDR3 is TGTGCCTGGAGTCTCGCTAGCGGTTCCACAGATACGCAGTATTTT. Together with reference TRBV30 and TRBJ2-3, the CDR3 gives the full variable domain: SQTIHQWPATLVQPVGSPLSLECTVEGTSNPNLYWYRQAAGRGLQLLFYSVGIGQISSEVPQNLSASRPQDRQFILSSKKLLLSDSGFYLCAWSLASGSTDTQYFGPGTRLTVL.

CDR3 in amino acids: CASSLGAGSTGELFF. In DNA form, the CDR3 reads TGTGCCAGCAGCTTGGGGGCAGGGAGCACCGGGGAGCTGTTTTTT. The chain recombines TRBV5-6 with TRBJ2-2; D may be TRBD1 or TRBD2 (5 bases each). Germline V gives CDR1 SGHDT, CDR2 YYEEEE. The CDR3 totals 15 residues. Trimming shortened V by 0 bases and J by 4 bases, and 10 bases separated the two germline ends.

This chain connects TRBV5-1 to TRBJ1-1, with D possibly being TRBD1 (5 bases). The V end was cut by 4 bases, the J end by 0 bases, with 10 bases between. From germline, CDR1 is SGHRS and CDR2 YFSETQ. This CDR3 has 14 residues. The CDR3 coding sequence is TGCGCCAGCAGCCCGGAACAGGTGAACACTGAAGCTTTCTTT. Translation: CASSPEQVNTEAFF.

A single count supports this clone. The V gene is TRBV7-3, the J gene TRBJ2-3; possibly TRBD2 for D (6 bases). This CDR3 has 16 amino acids. V lost 5 bases and J 0 bases, leaving 15 bases between the germline ends. Germline lookup yields CDR1 SGHTA and CDR2 FQGTGA. The CDR3 region has the DNA TGTGCCAGCAGCACTAACGGGGGTGCTAGCACAGATACGCAGTATTTT. Its translation is CASSTNGGASTDTQYF.